This T cell receptor (beta chain) appears in the sequencing data of a study of T cell responses to AZD1222 COVID-19 vaccine. Study in general: Pooled samples include second doses given at about 4 or 12 weeks.

V lost 4 bases and J lost 3, with 12 bases in between. CDR1 is KGHSH, CDR2 LQKENI, per germline. The CDR3 loop spans 14 amino acids. The study, taken as a whole, reports: Most donors were white British, females outnumbered males, and clonal diversity was possibly underestimated. Baseline testing showed seropositivity in only six or seven AZD1222 recipients. Spike-spanning, vaccine-associated CD4 TCRs were dominant at 160-218 and 743-854.

About this clone: The antigen is undetermined.

This table comes from immunoSEQ multiplex PCR, and its TCRdb copy is limited to in-frame clones, with some not included. The repertoire has about 150,000 clones, over 85% of them found once; the top ten carry 18%. The input for sequencing was peripheral blood, taken on day 0 of AZD1222 vaccination. The receptor comes from an adult in good health. V is TRBV18 and J is TRBJ1-1, with a tentative D call TRBD1 (6 bases). The CDR3 DNA is TGTGCCAGCTCACTACAGGGTGTAGACACTGAAGCTTTCTTT. This codes for CASSLQGVDTEAFF.